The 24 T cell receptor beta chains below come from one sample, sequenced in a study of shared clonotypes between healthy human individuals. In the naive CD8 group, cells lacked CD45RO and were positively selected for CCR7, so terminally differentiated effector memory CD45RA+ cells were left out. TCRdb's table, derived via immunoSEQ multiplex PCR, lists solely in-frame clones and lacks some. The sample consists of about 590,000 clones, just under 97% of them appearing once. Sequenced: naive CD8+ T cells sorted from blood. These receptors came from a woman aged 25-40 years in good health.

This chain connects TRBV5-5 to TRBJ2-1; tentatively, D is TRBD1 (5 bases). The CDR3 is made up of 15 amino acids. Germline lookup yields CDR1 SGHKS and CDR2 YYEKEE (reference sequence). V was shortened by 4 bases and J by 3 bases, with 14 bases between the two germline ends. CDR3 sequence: CASSLLRVDYNEQFF. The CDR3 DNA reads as TGTGCCAGCAGCCTGCTCAGGGTCGACTACAATGAGCAGTTCTTC.

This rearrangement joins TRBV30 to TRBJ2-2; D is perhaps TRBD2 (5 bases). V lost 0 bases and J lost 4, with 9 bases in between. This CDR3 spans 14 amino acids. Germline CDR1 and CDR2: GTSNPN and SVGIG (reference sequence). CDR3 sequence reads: CAWSVGELTGELFF. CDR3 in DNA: TGTGCCTGGAGTGTGGGAGAGCTCACCGGGGAGCTGTTTTTT.

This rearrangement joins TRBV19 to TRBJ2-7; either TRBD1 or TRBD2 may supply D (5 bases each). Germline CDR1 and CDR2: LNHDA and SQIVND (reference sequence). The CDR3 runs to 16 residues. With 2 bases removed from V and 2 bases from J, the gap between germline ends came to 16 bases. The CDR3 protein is CASSIPGAHTAYEQYF. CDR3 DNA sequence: TGTGCCAGTAGTATACCCGGGGCCCATACCGCCTACGAGCAGTACTTC. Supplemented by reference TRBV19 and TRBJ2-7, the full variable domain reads DGGITQSPKYLFRKEGQNVTLSCEQNLNHDAMYWYRQDPGQGLRLIYYSQIVNDFQKGDIAEGYSVSREKKESFPLTVTSAQKNPTAFYLCASSIPGAHTAYEQYFGPGTRLTVT.

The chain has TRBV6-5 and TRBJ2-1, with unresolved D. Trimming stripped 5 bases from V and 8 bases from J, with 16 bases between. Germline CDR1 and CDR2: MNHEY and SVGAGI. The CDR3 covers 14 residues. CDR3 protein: CASSNPGREDEQFF. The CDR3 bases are TGTGCCAGCAGTAACCCCGGACGAGAGGATGAGCAGTTCTTC.

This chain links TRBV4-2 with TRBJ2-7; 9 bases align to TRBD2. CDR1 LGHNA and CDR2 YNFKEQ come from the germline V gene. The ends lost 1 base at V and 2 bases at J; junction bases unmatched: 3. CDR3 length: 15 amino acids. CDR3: CASSQGGRETYEQYF. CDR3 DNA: TGTGCCAGCAGCCAAGGCGGGAGGGAAACCTACGAGCAGTACTTC.

The CDR3 DNA sequence: TGTGCCAGCAGTATAGGGACAGGGGGACAGCCCCAGCATTTT. Its translation: CASSIGTGGQPQHF. The chain combines TRBV28 with TRBJ1-5, with TRBD1 matching over 11 bases. The CDR3 has 14 amino acids. Germline trimming cut 5 bases from V and 7 bases from J; bases unmatched to any gene: 4. The germline CDR1 and CDR2 sequences are MDHEN and SYDVKM.

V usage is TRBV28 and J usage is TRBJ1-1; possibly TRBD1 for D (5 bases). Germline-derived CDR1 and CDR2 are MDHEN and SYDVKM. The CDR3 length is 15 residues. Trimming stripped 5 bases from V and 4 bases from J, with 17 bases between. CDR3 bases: TGTGCCAGCAGTCCCGCCCCAGGGTTCCGCACTGAAGCTTTCTTT. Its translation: CASSPAPGFRTEAFF. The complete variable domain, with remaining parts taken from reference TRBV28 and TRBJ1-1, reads DVKVTQSSRYLVKRTGEKVFLECVQDMDHENMFWYRQDPGLGLRLIYFSYDVKMKEKGDIPEGYSVSREKKERFSLILESASTNQTSMYLCASSPAPGFRTEAFFGQGTRLTVV.

CDR3 loop: CASSPGLLTARNEQFF. In DNA, the CDR3 is TGCGCCAGCAGCCCCGGCCTCTTGACGGCCCGCAATGAGCAGTTCTTC. V usage is TRBV4-1 and J usage is TRBJ2-1, with D hard to call. The CDR3 is 16 amino acids. Germline V gene lookup returns CDR1 MGHRA and CDR2 YSYEKL. Between the trimmed V and J ends, which lost 4 bases and 6 bases, there was a span of 19 bases.

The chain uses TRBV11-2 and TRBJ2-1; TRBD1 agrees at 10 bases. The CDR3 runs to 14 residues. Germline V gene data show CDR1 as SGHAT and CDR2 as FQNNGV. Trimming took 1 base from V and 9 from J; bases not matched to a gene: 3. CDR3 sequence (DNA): TGTGCCAGCAGCTTAGGACAGGGGGCAGGTGAGCAGTTCTTC. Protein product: CASSLGQGAGEQFF. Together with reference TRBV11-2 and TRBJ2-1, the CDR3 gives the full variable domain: EAGVAQSPRYKIIEKRQSVAFWCNPISGHATLYWYQQILGQGPKLLIQFQNNGVVDDSQLPKDRFSAERLKGVDSTLKIQPAKLEDSAVYLCASSLGQGAGEQFFGPGTRLTVL.

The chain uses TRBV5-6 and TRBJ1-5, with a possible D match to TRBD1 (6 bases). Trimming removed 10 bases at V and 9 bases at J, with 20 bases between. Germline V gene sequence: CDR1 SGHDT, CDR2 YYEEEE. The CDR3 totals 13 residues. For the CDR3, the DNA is TGTGCCTCGACTTACCAGGGGATTGGGCCCCAGCATTTT. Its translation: CASTYQGIGPQHF.

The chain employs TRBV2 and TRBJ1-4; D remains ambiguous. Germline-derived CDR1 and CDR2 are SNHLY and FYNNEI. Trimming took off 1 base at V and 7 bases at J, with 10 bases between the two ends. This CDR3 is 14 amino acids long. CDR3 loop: CASSEGGYFEKLFF. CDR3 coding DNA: TGTGCCAGCAGTGAAGGGGGATACTTTGAAAAACTGTTTTTT.

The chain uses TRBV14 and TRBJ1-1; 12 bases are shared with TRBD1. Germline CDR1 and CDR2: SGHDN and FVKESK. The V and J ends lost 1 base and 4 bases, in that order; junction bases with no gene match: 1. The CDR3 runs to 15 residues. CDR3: CASSQGGQGATEAFF. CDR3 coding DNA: TGTGCCAGCAGCCAAGGGGGACAGGGGGCCACTGAAGCTTTCTTT.

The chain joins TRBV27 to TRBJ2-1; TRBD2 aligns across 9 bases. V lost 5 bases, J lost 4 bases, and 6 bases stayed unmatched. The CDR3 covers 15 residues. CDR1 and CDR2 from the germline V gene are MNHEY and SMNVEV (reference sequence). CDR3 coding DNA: TGTGCCAGCAGTCCCCAGACTAGCGGATACAATGAGCAGTTCTTC. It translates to CASSPQTSGYNEQFF.

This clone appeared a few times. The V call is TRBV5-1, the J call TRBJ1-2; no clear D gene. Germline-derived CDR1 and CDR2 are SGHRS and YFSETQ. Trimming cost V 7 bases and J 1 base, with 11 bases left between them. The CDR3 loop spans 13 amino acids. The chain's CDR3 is CASSNPDNYGYTF. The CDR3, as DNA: TGCGCCAGCTCTAACCCGGATAACTATGGCTACACCTTC.

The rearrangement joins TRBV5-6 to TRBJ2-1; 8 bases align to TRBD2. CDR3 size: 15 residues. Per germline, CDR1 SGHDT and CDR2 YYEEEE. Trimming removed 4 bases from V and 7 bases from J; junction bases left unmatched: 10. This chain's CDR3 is CASSARLAPLNEQFF. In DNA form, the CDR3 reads TGTGCCAGCAGCGCAAGACTAGCGCCCTTAAATGAGCAGTTCTTC.

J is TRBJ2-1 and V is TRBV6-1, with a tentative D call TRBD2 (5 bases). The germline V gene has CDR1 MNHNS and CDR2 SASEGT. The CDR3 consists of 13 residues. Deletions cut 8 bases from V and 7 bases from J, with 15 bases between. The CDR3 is CASGYGILNEQFF. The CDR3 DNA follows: TGTGCCAGCGGGTACGGGATTTTGAATGAGCAGTTCTTC.

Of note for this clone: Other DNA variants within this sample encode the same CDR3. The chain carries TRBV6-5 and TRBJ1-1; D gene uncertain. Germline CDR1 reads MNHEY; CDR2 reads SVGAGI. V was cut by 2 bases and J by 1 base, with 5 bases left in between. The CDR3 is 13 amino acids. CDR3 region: CASSYSENTEAFF. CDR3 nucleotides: TGTGCCAGCAGTTACAGCGAGAACACTGAAGCTTTCTTT.

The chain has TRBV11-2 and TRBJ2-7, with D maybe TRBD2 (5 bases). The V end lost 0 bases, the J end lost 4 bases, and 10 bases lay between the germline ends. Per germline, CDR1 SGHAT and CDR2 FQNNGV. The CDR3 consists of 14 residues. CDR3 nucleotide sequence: TGTGCCAGCAGCTTAGACCGGAGGTTGTACGAGCAGTACTTC. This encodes CASSLDRRLYEQYF.

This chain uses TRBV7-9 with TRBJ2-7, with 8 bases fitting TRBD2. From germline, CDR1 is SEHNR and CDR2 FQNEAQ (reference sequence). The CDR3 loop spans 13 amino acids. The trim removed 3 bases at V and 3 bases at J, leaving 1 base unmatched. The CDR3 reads CASSFSGIYEQYF. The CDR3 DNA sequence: TGTGCCAGCAGCTTTAGCGGGATCTACGAGCAGTACTTC.

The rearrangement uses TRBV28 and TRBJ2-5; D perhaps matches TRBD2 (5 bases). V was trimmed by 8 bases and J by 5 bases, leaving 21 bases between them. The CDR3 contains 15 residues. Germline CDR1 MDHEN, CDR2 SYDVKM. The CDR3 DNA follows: TGTGCCAGCTTTACCCTCGGGGTCAAAGGCGAGACCCAGTACTTC. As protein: CASFTLGVKGETQYF.

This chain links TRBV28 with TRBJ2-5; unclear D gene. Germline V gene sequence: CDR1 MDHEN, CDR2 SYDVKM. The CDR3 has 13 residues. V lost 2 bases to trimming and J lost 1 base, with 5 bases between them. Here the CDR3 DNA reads TGTGCCAGCAGTTTAACCCCCCAAGAGACCCAGTACTTC. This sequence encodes CASSLTPQETQYF.

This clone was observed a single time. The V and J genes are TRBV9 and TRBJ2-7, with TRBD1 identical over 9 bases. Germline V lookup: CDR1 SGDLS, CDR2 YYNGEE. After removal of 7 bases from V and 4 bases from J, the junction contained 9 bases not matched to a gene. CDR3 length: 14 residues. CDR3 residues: CASGPGQGIYEQYF. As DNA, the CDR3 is TGTGCCAGCGGACCGGGACAGGGCATTTACGAGCAGTACTTC.

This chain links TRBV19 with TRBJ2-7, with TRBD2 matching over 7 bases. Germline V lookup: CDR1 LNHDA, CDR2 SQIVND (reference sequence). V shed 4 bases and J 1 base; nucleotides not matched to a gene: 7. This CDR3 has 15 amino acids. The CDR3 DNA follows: TGTGCCAGTAGTAGTTCGGCGGGAGCATCCTACGAGCAGTACTTC. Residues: CASSSSAGASYEQYF.

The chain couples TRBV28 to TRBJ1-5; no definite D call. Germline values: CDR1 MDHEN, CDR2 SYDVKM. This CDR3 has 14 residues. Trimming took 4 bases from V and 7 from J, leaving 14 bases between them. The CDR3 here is CASSYGLPRQPQHF. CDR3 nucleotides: TGTGCCAGCAGTTACGGACTCCCGAGACAGCCCCAGCATTTT.